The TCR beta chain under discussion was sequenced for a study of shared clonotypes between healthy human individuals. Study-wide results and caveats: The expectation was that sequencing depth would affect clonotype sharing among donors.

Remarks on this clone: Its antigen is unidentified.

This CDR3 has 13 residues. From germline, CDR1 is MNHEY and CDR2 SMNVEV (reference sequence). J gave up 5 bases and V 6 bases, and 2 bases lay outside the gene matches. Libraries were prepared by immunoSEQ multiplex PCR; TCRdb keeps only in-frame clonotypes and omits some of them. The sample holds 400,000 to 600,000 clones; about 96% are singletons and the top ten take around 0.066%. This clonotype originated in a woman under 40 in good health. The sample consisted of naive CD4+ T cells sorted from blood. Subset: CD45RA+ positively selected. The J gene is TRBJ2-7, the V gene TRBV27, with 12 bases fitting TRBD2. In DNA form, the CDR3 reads TGTGCCAGCAGGACTAGCGGGAGCAACGAGCAGTACTTC. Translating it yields CASRTSGSNEQYF.